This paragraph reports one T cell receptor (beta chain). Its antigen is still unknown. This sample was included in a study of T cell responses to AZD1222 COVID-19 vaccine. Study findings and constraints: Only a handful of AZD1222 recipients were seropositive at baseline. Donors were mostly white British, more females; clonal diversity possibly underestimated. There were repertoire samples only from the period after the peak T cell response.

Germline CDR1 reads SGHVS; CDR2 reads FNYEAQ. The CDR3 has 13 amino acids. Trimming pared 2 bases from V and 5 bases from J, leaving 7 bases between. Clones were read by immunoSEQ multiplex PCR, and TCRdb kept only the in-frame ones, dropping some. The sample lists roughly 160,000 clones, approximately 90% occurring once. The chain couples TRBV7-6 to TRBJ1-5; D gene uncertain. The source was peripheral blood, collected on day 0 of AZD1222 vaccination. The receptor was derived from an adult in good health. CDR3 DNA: TGTGCCAGCAGCTTACTAGGCGATCAGCCCCAGCATTTT. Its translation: CASSLLGDQPQHF.